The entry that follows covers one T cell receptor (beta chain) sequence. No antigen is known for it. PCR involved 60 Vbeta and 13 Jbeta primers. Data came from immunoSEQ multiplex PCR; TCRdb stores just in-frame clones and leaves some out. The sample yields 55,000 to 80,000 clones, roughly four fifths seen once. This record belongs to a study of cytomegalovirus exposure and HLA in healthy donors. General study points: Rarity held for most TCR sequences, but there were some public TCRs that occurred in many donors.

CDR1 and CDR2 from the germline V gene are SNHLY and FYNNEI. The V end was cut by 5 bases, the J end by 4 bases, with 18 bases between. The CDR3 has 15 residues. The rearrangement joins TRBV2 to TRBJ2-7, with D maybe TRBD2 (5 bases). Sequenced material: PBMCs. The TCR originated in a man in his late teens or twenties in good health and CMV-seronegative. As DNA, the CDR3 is TGTGCCAGCAGTCCCGGGGTGAGCCTTTCTTACGAGCAGTACTTC. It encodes CASSPGVSLSYEQYF. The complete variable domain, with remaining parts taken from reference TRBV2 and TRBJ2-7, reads EPEVTQTPSHQVTQMGQEVILRCVPISNHLYFYWYRQILGQKVEFLVSFYNNEISEKSEIFDDQFSVERPDGSNFTLKIRSTKLEDSAMYFCASSPGVSLSYEQYFGPGTRLTVT.